Each of the 28 T cell receptor beta chains below was sequenced from the same sample in a study of T-cell reconstitution after alpha-beta-depleted transplantation in children. Construction of the TCRbeta library involved unique molecular identifiers. TCRdb redid the calling of the PCR reads with MiXCR, one entry per CDR3 protein. The sample lists about 980,000 distinct CDR3 sequences, 25% to 30% seen once, with 28% in the top ten. The source was PBMCs, mostly from graft donor cells, collected 360 days after TCRalphabeta/CD19-depleted stem cell transplant. These receptors all stem from a boy less than two years old who had a stem cell transplant for SCID, so the T cells may come from the graft donor.

The J gene is TRBJ2-3, the V gene TRBV4-3, with 8 positions matching TRBD1. Germline values: CDR1 LGHNA, CDR2 YSLEER. This CDR3 has 20 amino acids. J gave up 4 bases and V 3 bases, and 21 bases lay outside the gene matches. Here the CDR3 DNA reads TGCGCCAGCAGCCACCGAACTCCTTCAAACAGGGGGAAAAGCGCAGATACGCAGTATTTT. Its protein is CASSHRTPSNRGKSADTQYF.

This clonotype occurred a few times. The chain is built from TRBV5-1 and TRBJ1-1, with unresolved D. The CDR3 consists of 14 residues. Germline V gene sequence: CDR1 SGHRS, CDR2 YFSETQ. V lost 2 bases to trimming and J lost 1 base, with 9 bases between them. CDR3 DNA: TGCGCCAGCAGCTTCCAGGTGGGGAACACTGAAGCTTTCTTT. The encoded protein is CASSFQVGNTEAFF.

At least ten counts were recorded for this clonotype. V is TRBV10-3 and J is TRBJ2-3; D unclear. The CDR3 covers 13 residues. Between the trimmed V and J ends, which lost 3 bases and 2 bases, there was a span of 6 bases. Germline loops: CDR1 ENHRY, CDR2 SYGVKD. CDR3 loop: CAISEENTDTQYF. The CDR3 bases are TGTGCCATCAGTGAAGAAAACACAGATACGCAGTATTTT.

The chain recombines TRBV27 with TRBJ2-3; the D gene is possibly TRBD2 (5 bases). The V and J ends lost 1 base and 4 bases respectively, with 9 bases between them. The CDR3 runs 14 residues. Germline V gene lookup returns CDR1 MNHEY and CDR2 SMNVEV (reference sequence). CDR3 region: CASSLFDGADTQYF. The CDR3 region has the DNA TGTGCCAGCAGTTTATTCGACGGGGCAGATACGCAGTATTTT.

This clonotype was observed a handful of times. The rearrangement uses TRBV5-1 and TRBJ2-7, with TRBD1 matching over 10 bases. Germline trimming cut 0 bases from V and 5 bases from J; bases unmatched to any gene: 11. The germline V gene has CDR1 SGHRS and CDR2 YFSETQ. The CDR3 loop spans 17 amino acids. CDR3 sequence (DNA): TGCGCCAGCAGCTTGGCCCCGACAGGGGGCGAGGGGAACGAGCAGTACTTC. Its protein product is CASSLAPTGGEGNEQYF.

This clonotype was counted between two and nine times. The chain links TRBV5-1 to TRBJ1-5; no reliable D call. The CDR3 totals 14 residues. The germline gives CDR1 SGHRS, CDR2 YFSETQ. V lost 3 bases and J lost 7, with 14 bases in between. DNA of the CDR3: TGCGCCAGCAGCTCCGTCTCGGGCGGGCAGCCCCAGCATTTT. Protein product: CASSSVSGGQPQHF.

This clonotype came up many times. This chain links TRBV12-3 or TRBV12-4 with TRBJ1-3; D is unclear. The CDR3 has 16 residues. The V and J ends lost 6 bases and 0 bases respectively, with 15 bases between them. CDR3 nucleotide sequence: TGTGCCAGCAGCCCTGAGATTGTGGGCTCTGGAAACACCATATATTTT. Protein: CASSPEIVGSGNTIYF.

The CDR3 loop reads CASSPGTEHTDTQYF. Here the CDR3 DNA reads TGTGCCAGCTCACCCGGGACAGAGCACACAGATACGCAGTATTTT. V and J are TRBV18 and TRBJ2-3, with 7 bases fitting TRBD1. The CDR3 length is 15 residues. Germline trimming cut 3 bases from V and 2 bases from J; bases unmatched to any gene: 5. Germline CDR1 is KGHSH and CDR2 is LQKENI.

This clonotype turned up a few times. The rearrangement joins TRBV4-1 to TRBJ2-1; D is undetermined. This CDR3 region has 17 residues. V lost 3 bases and J lost 6, with 21 bases in between. In germline, CDR1 is MGHRA, CDR2 YSYEKL. CDR3: CASSHPALNLSPNEQFF. CDR3 sequence (DNA): TGCGCCAGCAGCCACCCTGCTTTAAATCTGAGTCCCAATGAGCAGTTCTTC.

The chain couples TRBV5-6 to TRBJ2-3; D not resolved. There are 15 residues in the CDR3. V lost 0 bases to trimming and J lost 1 base, with 9 bases between them. From germline, CDR1 is SGHDT and CDR2 YYEEEE. CDR3 DNA: TGTGCCAGCAGCTTGGAACAGTGGGGCACAGATACGCAGTATTTT. Protein sequence: CASSLEQWGTDTQYF. The full variable domain, with the rest looked up from reference TRBV5-6 and TRBJ2-3, is DAGVTQSPTHLIKTRGQQVTLRCSPKSGHDTVSWYQQALGQGPQFIFQYYEEEERQRGNFPDRFSGHQFPNYSSELNVNALLLGDSALYLCASSLEQWGTDTQYFGPGTRLTVL.

Ten or more counts support this clonotype. The gene calls are TRBV9 and TRBJ1-4; tentatively, D is TRBD1 (5 bases). The ends were cut back, 0 bases at V and 8 bases at J, with 14 bases in the middle. This CDR3 comprises 15 residues. Germline lookup yields CDR1 SGDLS and CDR2 YYNGEE. CDR3 bases: TGTGCCAGCAGCGTAGTGGGGGACGGGGAAGAAAAACTGTTTTTT. This translates into CASSVVGDGEEKLFF.

The genes are TRBV20-1 and TRBJ2-3; TRBD2 aligns across 10 bases. V shed 6 bases and J 2 bases; nucleotides not matched to a gene: 11. Per the germline V gene, CDR1 is DFQATT and CDR2 is SNEGSKA (reference sequence). This CDR3 has 16 amino acids. Here the CDR3 DNA reads TGCAGTGCGAGTCGCCCAGCGGGGGGGCCCACAGATACGCAGTATTTT. The encoded protein is CSASRPAGGPTDTQYF.

The chain has TRBV11-3 and TRBJ2-1, with 10 positions matching TRBD2. The CDR3 has 14 residues. CDR1 SGHNT and CDR2 YENEEA come from the germline V gene. With 5 bases clipped from V and 9 bases from J, the junction kept 7 bases outside the gene matches. The CDR3: CASSRRASGGEQFF. The CDR3 nucleotides read TGTGCCAGCAGCCGCAGGGCTAGCGGGGGTGAGCAGTTCTTC.

This chain uses TRBV4-1 with TRBJ2-3; 7 bases are shared with TRBD2. V shed 0 bases and J 1 base; nucleotides not matched to a gene: 7. From germline, CDR1 is MGHRA and CDR2 YSYEKL. The length of the CDR3 is 17 residues. This CDR3 reads CASSQDAPGLRTDTQYF. The CDR3 coding sequence is TGCGCCAGCAGCCAAGACGCTCCGGGACTACGCACAGATACGCAGTATTTT.

The gene calls are TRBV6-2 or TRBV6-3 and TRBJ1-5, with 8 bases that match TRBD1. CDR1 MNHEY and CDR2 SVGEGT come from the germline V gene. The CDR3 length is 16 residues. The V gene end was trimmed by 2 bases and the J gene end by 4 bases; junction bases not matched to a gene: 7. The CDR3 DNA follows: TGTGCCAGCAGTTACCCGACAGGGGTGGGGAATCAGCCCCAGCATTTT. It encodes CASSYPTGVGNQPQHF.

This clonotype was found a few times. This chain connects TRBV7-9 to TRBJ2-5; D is uncertain. Between the trimmed V and J ends, which lost 0 bases and 4 bases, there was a span of 18 bases. The CDR3 has 17 residues. Germline values: CDR1 SEHNR, CDR2 FQNEAQ (reference sequence). DNA of the CDR3: TGTGCCAGCAGCTTAGCATGGCAGGATAGTCTGGGAGAGACCCAGTACTTC. Encoded protein: CASSLAWQDSLGETQYF.

The V gene is TRBV20-1, the J gene TRBJ1-2; D uncertain. The CDR3 is 14 amino acids. V was cut by 0 bases and J by 6 bases, with 14 bases left in between. The germline gives CDR1 DFQATT, CDR2 SNEGSKA (reference sequence). CDR3 DNA sequence: TGCAGTGCTAGAGATCGGCCATCTTCAGATGGCTACACCTTC. The encoded protein is CSARDRPSSDGYTF.

This clonotype was counted only a few times. CDR3 sequence reads: CASSLGDRGYNEQFF. CDR3 nucleotides: TGTGCCAGCAGTTTAGGGGACAGGGGTTACAATGAGCAGTTCTTC. This rearrangement joins TRBV12-3 or TRBV12-4 to TRBJ2-1, with 10 bases matching TRBD1. The CDR3 totals 15 residues. The V segment lost 1 base and the J segment 4 bases; nucleotides outside the gene matches: 1.

The chain joins TRBV6-2 or TRBV6-3 to TRBJ2-2; D is perhaps TRBD2 (7 bases). CDR1 is MNHEY and CDR2 is SVGEGT in the germline V gene. The CDR3 contains 16 residues. Between the trimmed V and J ends, which lost 0 bases and 4 bases, there was a span of 12 bases. CDR3 bases: TGTGCCAGCAGTTACTCGAAGGGGGGGAGCACCGGGGAGCTGTTTTTT. Protein sequence: CASSYSKGGSTGELFF.

This clonotype has just a few counts. The V and J genes are TRBV30 and TRBJ1-1; D possibly corresponds to TRBD1 (6 bases). V was trimmed by 3 bases and J by 6 bases, leaving 20 bases between them. Germline V gives CDR1 GTSNPN, CDR2 SVGIG (reference sequence). The CDR3 spans 15 residues. The CDR3 loop reads CAWRHRGVRGAEAFF. The CDR3 nucleotides read TGTGCCTGGAGACATAGGGGGGTCAGGGGCGCTGAAGCTTTCTTT.

This chain connects TRBV12-3 or TRBV12-4 to TRBJ1-1; tentatively, D is TRBD1 (6 bases). Trimming left V 3 bases short and J 1 base short, with 12 bases between. This CDR3 spans 15 amino acids. CDR3 in DNA: TGTGCCAGCAGTTTTTTCGGGGGCTCGAACACTGAAGCTTTCTTT. It codes for CASSFFGGSNTEAFF.

This clonotype was seen only a few times. This rearrangement joins TRBV20-1 to TRBJ2-4, with a tentative D call TRBD2 (6 bases). The CDR3 has 13 residues. CDR1 and CDR2 from the germline V gene are DFQATT and SNEGSKA (reference sequence). V shed 3 bases and J shed 7 bases, with 13 bases lying between them. DNA for the CDR3: TGCAGTGCTAGGGTTACTAGCCGGAACATTCAGTACTTC. It translates to CSARVTSRNIQYF.

The chain combines TRBV20-1 with TRBJ1-5; D call uncertain. The CDR3 loop spans 13 amino acids. Looked up from germline, CDR1 is DFQATT and CDR2 is SNEGSKA (reference sequence). V lost 6 bases to trimming and J lost 3 bases, with 12 bases between them. The chain's CDR3 is CSALVRYNQPQHF. CDR3 nucleotide sequence: TGCAGTGCCCTCGTGCGGTACAATCAGCCCCAGCATTTT.

This clonotype has a handful of counts. V usage is TRBV3-1 and J usage is TRBJ2-1, with TRBD2 identical over 10 bases. The CDR3 totals 17 residues. After removal of 0 bases from V and 4 bases from J, the junction contained 6 bases not matched to a gene. Germline V lookup: CDR1 LGHDT, CDR2 YNNKEL (reference sequence). The CDR3 region is CASSQDLTSGNYNEQFF. DNA of the CDR3: TGTGCCAGCAGCCAAGATCTCACTAGCGGGAATTACAATGAGCAGTTCTTC.

The chain is built from TRBV7-8 and TRBJ2-2; D might be TRBD2 (5 bases). In germline, CDR1 is SGHVS, CDR2 FQNEAQ. The CDR3 runs to 15 residues. V dropped 5 bases and J dropped 4 bases, with 14 bases sitting between them. The CDR3 nucleotides read TGTGCCAGCAGCGCCAGGACTGCAGGCACCGGGGAGCTGTTTTTT. Its translation is CASSARTAGTGELFF.

V and J are TRBV10-3 and TRBJ2-1; D is perhaps TRBD1 or TRBD2 (5 bases each). CDR1 and CDR2 (germline): ENHRY, SYGVKD. V was trimmed by 5 bases and J by 7 bases, leaving 18 bases between them. The CDR3 extends over 15 amino acids. CDR3 DNA sequence: TGTGCCATCAGTTCTCCGGGGCTAGCCGAGAATGAGCAGTTCTTC. This gives the protein CAISSPGLAENEQFF.

The chain combines TRBV6-2 or TRBV6-3 with TRBJ2-5, with TRBD2 as a possible D gene (5 bases). Per the germline V gene, CDR1 is MNHEY and CDR2 is SVGEGT. The CDR3 totals 15 residues. Trimming took off 2 bases at V and 5 bases at J, with 15 bases between the two ends. CDR3 loop: CASSYPGNLGETQYF. The DNA of the CDR3 is TGTGCCAGCAGTTACCCCGGGAACCTGGGGGAGACCCAGTACTTC.

This rearrangement joins TRBV28 to TRBJ2-1, with D uncertain. The CDR3 runs 12 residues. Trimming pared 6 bases from V and 6 bases from J, leaving 9 bases between. In germline, CDR1 is MDHEN, CDR2 SYDVKM. CDR3 in DNA: TGTGCCAGCAGGTCCGGAATCAATGAGCAGTTCTTC. Protein sequence: CASRSGINEQFF.